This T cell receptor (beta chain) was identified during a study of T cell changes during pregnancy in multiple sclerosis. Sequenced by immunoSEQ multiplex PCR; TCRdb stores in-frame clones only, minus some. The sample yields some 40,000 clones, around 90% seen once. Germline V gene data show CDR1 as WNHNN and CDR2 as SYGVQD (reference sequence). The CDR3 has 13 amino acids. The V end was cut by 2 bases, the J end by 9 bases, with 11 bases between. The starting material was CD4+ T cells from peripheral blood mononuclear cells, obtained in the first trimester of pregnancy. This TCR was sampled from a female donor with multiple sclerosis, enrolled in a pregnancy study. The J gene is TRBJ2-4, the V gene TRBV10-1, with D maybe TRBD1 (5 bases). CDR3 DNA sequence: TGCGCCAGCAGTGAGAAACGACAGACCATTCAGTACTTC. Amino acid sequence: CASSEKRQTIQYF.